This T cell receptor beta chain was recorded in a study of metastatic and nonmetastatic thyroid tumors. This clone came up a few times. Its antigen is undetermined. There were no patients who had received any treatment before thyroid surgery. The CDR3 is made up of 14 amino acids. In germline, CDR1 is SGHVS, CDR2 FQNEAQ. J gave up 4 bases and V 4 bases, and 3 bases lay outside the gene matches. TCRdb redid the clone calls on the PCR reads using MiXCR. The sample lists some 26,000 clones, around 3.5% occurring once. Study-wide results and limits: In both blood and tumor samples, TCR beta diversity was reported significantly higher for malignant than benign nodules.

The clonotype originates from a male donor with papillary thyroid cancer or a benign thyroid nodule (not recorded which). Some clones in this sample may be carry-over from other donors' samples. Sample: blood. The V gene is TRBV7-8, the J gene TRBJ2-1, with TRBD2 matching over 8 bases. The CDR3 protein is CASSSLAGYNEQFF. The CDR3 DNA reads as TGTGCCAGCAGCTCGTTAGCGGGGTACAATGAGCAGTTCTTC. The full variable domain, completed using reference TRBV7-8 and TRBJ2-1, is GAGVSQSPRYKVAKRGQDVALRCDPISGHVSLFWYQQALGQGPEFLTYFQNEAQLDKSGLPSDRFFAERPEGSVSTLKIQRTQQEDSAVYLCASSSLAGYNEQFFGPGTRLTVL.